Here is one TCR beta chain with its context. This sample is drawn from a study of cytomegalovirus exposure and HLA in healthy donors. V lost 5 bases, J lost 10 bases, and 21 bases lay in between. The CDR3 has 14 amino acids. Germline V gives CDR1 MDHEN, CDR2 SYDVKM. The study ran its PCR with 60 Vbeta and 13 Jbeta primers. Sequencing was performed with immunoSEQ multiplex PCR; in TCRdb, only in-frame clones are kept and a portion is missing. The table includes roughly 140,000 clones, approximately 9% detected once. The sample comprised PBMCs. This chain uses TRBV28 with TRBJ2-7, with a possible D match to TRBD2 (6 bases). The sequence was obtained from a male donor in good health and CMV-seronegative. The CDR3 loop reads CASSLTGTPLDQYF. The CDR3 nucleotides are TGTGCCAGCAGTCTAACCGGGACTCCTTTGGATCAGTACTTC.